The clone carrying this TCR beta chain appeared a few times. This sample stems from a study of identical twins. TCRdb reprocessed the 5' RACE reads with MiXCR, giving one entry per CDR3 protein. The repertoire includes hundreds of thousands of distinct CDR3 sequences, about 18% of them detected once, and around 13% sits in the top ten. Germline CDR1 reads ENHRY; CDR2 reads SYGVKD. The CDR3 sequence is 15 residues long. With 3 bases removed from V and 2 bases from J, the gap between germline ends came to 14 bases. The sample also formed part of further work on T cells expressing NK-cell markers.

This sequence originates from a woman in her late teens or twenties in good health. The sample was PBMCs. V usage is TRBV10-3 and J usage is TRBJ2-7; TRBD1 might be the D (5 bases). CDR3 coding DNA: TGTGCCATCAGTGATTCAACAGGACAAACCTACGAGCAGTACTTC. Its translation: CAISDSTGQTYEQYF.